Sequencing of this TCR beta chain was carried out in a study of CD8 T cells in ankylosing spondylitis. Study results and caveats: Reportedly, disease-linked clones are significantly enriched in ankylosing spondylitis patients' matched synovial fluid.

CDR1 is MNHNS, CDR2 SASEGT, per germline. V shed 9 bases and J shed 0 bases, with 14 bases lying between them. The CDR3 has 14 amino acids. About this clonotype: Its antigen is unidentified.

Using its own MiXCR run on the 5' RACE reads, TCRdb lists one record per CDR3 protein. The data contain hundreds of thousands of distinct CDR3 sequences, 20% to 30% of them seen just once; the ten biggest clones take up around 6.3%. The TCR sequence derives from a male donor with ankylosing spondylitis or in good health (not recorded which). Sequenced input: blood, either unsorted or a sorted T cell fraction (not recorded which). The chain carries TRBV6-1 and TRBJ1-1; a weak D match, TRBD1 (6 bases). CDR3 sequence reads: CASHYRDMNTEAFF. The CDR3 nucleotides read TGTGCCAGTCACTACAGGGACATGAACACTGAAGCTTTCTTT.